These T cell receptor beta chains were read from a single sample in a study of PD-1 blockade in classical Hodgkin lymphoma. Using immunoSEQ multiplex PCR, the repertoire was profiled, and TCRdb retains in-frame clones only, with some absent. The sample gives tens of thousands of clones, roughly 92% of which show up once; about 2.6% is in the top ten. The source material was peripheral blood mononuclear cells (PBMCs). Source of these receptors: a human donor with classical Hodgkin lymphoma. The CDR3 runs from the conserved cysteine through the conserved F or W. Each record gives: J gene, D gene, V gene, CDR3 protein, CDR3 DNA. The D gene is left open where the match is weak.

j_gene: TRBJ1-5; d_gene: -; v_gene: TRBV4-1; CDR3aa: CASSQDVQRNQPQHF; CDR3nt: TGCGCCAGCAGCCAAGATGTACAGAGAAATCAGCCCCAGCATTTT
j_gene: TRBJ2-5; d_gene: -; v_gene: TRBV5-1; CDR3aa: CASSPQVQAPETQYF; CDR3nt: TGCGCCAGCAGCCCTCAGGTGCAGGCGCCAGAGACCCAGTACTTC
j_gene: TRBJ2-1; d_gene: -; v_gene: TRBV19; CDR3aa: CASSTLGINEQFF; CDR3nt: TGTGCCAGTAGCACATTAGGGATCAATGAGCAGTTCTTC
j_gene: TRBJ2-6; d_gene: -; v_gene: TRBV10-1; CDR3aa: CASSESYGGVLTF; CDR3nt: TGCGCCAGCAGTGAGTCGTACGGGGGCGTCCTGACTTTC
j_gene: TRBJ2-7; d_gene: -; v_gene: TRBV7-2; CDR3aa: CASSRGGFPYEQYF; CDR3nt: TGTGCCAGCAGTAGGGGGGGGTTCCCCTACGAGCAGTACTTC
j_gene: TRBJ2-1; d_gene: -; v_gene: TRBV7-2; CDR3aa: CASSSSRGHGNEQFF; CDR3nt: TGTGCCAGCAGCTCTAGCCGGGGACATGGGAATGAGCAGTTCTTC
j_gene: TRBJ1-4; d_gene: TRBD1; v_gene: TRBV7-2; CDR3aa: CASSLQGVIANEKLFF; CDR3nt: TGTGCCAGCAGCTTGCAGGGGGTCATTGCTAATGAAAAACTGTTTTTT
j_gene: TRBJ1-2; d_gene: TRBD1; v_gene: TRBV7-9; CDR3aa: CASSQGQGWGYTF; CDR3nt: TGTGCCAGCAGCCAAGGACAGGGGTGGGGCTACACCTTC
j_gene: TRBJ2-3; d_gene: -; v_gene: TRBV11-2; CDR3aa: CASSPSRTQYF; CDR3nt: TGTGCCAGCAGCCCATCGCGTACGCAGTATTTT
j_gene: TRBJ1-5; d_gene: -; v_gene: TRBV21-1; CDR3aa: CASSKGKDSGGQPQHF; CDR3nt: TGTGCCAGCAGCAAAGGAAAAGACAGTGGAGGTCAGCCCCAGCATTTT
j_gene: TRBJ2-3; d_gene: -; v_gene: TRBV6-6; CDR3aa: CASSPYMGRSGDTQYF; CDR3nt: TGTGCCAGCAGCCCTTACATGGGACGGTCGGGGGATACGCAGTATTTT